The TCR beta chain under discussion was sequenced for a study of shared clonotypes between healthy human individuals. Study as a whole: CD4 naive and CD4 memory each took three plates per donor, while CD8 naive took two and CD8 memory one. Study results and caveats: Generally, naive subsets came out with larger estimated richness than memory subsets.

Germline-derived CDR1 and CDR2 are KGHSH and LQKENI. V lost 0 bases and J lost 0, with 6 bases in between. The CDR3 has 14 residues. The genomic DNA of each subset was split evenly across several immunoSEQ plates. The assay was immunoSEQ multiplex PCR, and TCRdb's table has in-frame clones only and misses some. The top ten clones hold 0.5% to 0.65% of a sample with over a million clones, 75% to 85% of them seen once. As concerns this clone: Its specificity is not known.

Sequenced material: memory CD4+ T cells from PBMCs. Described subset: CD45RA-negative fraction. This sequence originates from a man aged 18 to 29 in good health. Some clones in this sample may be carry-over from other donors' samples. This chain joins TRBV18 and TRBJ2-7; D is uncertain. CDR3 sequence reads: CASSPPPVSYEQYF. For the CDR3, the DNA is TGTGCCAGCTCACCACCTCCAGTCTCCTACGAGCAGTACTTC.